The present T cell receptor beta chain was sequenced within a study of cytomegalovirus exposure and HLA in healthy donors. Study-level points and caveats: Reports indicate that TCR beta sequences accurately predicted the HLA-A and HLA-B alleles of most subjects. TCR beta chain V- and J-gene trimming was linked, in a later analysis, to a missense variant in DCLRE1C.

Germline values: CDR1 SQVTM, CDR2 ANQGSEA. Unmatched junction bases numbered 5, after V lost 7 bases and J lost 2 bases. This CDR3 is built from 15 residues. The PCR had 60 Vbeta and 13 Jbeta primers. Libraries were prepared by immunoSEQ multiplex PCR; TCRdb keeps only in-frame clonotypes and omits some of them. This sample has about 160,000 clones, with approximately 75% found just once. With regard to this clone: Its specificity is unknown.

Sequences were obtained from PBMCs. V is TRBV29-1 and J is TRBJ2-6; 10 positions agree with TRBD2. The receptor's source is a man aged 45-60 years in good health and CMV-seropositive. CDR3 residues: CSAKRGGPGANVLTF. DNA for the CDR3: TGCAGCGCCAAGCGGGGGGGCCCTGGGGCCAACGTCCTGACTTTC.